Listed below are T cell receptor beta chains from one sample, sequenced in a study of human T cells and chemical hapten exposure. TCRdb analysed the RACE reads with MiXCR anew, one entry per CDR3 protein. The table includes roughly 100,000 distinct CDR3 sequences, more than 10% detected once. This specimen was whole blood, taken in connection with sensitization to the hapten diphenylcyclopropenone (DPC). These TCRs come from a woman aged 60-75 years with alopecia areata. Some clones in this sample may be carry-over from other donors' samples. Each CDR3 is given with its conserved first and last residue. A D gene is named only where the DNA matches it firmly. The listing skips clone size in some rows; elsewhere it reads once, few, many or a size class.

v_call	clone_size	d_call	j_call	cdr3_nt	cdr3_aa
TRBV10-2	many	TRBD1	TRBJ1-5	TGCGCCAGCAGTGGTACAGGGGATCAGCCCCAGCATTTT	CASSGTGDQPQHF
TRBV6-2/TRBV6-3	-	-	TRBJ2-7	TGTGCCAGCACTTATGAGGGGTACGAGCAGTACTTC	CASTYEGYEQYF
TRBV21-1	-	-	TRBJ2-3	TGTGCCAGCAGACGGCCAGGGTTTAGCACAGATACGCAGTATTTT	CASRRPGFSTDTQYF
TRBV7-9	-	-	TRBJ1-1	TGTGCCATCGGGTACACTGAAGCTTTCTTT	CAIGYTEAFF
TRBV20-1	-	TRBD1	TRBJ2-1	TGCAGTGCTGTCCGGGACAGGTCCTACAATGAGCAGTTCTTC	CSAVRDRSYNEQFF
TRBV28	-	-	TRBJ1-1	TGTGCCAGCAGTTTGGAAGGCACTGAAGCTTTCTTT	CASSLEGTEAFF
TRBV2	many	TRBD1	TRBJ1-1	TGTGCCAGCAGTCCCGGGACAGGGGGTGAAGTTTTCTTT	CASSPGTGGEVFF
TRBV7-8	medium-sized	-	TRBJ1-6	TGTGCCAGCAGCCCCGGACTCTATAATTCACCCCTCCACTTT	CASSPGLYNSPLHF
TRBV12-3/TRBV12-4	few	TRBD2	TRBJ2-1	TGTGCCAGCAGTCCTAGCGGGGGGGCTAACAATGAGCAGTTCTTC	CASSPSGGANNEQFF
TRBV24-1	many	TRBD2	TRBJ2-3	TGTGCCACCAGTGCCCGGACTAGCGGGGAGGATACGCAGTATTTT	CATSARTSGEDTQYF
TRBV11-2	-	-	TRBJ2-3	TGTGCCAGCAGCCCTAACTCTGCTAGGGCGGTCGCAGATACGCAGTATTTT	CASSPNSARAVADTQYF
TRBV19	many	-	TRBJ1-5	TGTGCCAGTACTTTCGGTAAACAGCCCCAGCATTTT	CASTFGKQPQHF
TRBV2	many	-	TRBJ1-1	TGTGCCAGCAGTGAACAGCTGAACACTGAAGCTTTCTTT	CASSEQLNTEAFF
TRBV30	many	TRBD2	TRBJ2-1	TGTGCCTGGAGTCTAAAGATAGCGGGGGGGCACGATGAGCAGTTCTTC	CAWSLKIAGGHDEQFF
TRBV5-4	many	TRBD1	TRBJ1-1	TGTGCCAGCAGCTGGAGGACAGGTGACACTGAAGCTTTCTTT	CASSWRTGDTEAFF
TRBV5-4	many	TRBD2	TRBJ2-7	TGTGCCAGCAGCTTTAGCGGGGGCCCTCGGGAGCAGTACTTC	CASSFSGGPREQYF
TRBV27	many	-	TRBJ1-5	TGTGCCAGCAGCTTCTACGGGACAAAGAATCAGCCCCAGCATTTT	CASSFYGTKNQPQHF
TRBV20-1	many	TRBD1	TRBJ1-6	TGCAGTGCTGACCAGACAGGGGGCGCCGGCGGTTCACCCCTCCACTTT	CSADQTGGAGGSPLHF
TRBV29-1	few	TRBD1	TRBJ1-2	TGCAGCGTCGGACAGGGGGATGGAGTCTATGGCTACACCTTC	CSVGQGDGVYGYTF
TRBV2	-	-	TRBJ2-3	TGTGCCAGCAAGGAGGGACAGCTTACAGATACGCAGTATTTT	CASKEGQLTDTQYF
TRBV12-3/TRBV12-4	many	-	TRBJ2-5	TGTGCCAGCAGTATACAGGGCCTCCAAGAGACCCAGTACTTC	CASSIQGLQETQYF
TRBV30	few	-	TRBJ2-7	TGTGCCTGGAGACACACCACCCAGGATTTCTCCTACGAGCAGTACTTC	CAWRHTTQDFSYEQYF